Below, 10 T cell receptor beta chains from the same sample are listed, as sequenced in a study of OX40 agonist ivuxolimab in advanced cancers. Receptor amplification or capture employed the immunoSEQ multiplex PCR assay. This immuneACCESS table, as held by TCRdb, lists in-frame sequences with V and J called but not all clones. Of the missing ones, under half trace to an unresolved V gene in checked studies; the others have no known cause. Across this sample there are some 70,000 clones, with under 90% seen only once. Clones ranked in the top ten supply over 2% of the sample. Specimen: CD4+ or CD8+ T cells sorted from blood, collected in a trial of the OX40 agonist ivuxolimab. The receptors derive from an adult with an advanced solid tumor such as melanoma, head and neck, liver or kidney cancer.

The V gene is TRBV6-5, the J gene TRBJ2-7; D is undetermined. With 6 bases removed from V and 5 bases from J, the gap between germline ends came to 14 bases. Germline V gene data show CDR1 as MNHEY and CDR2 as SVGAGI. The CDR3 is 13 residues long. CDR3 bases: TGTGCCAGCAGAGCCCCGGCGCTCCACGAGCAGTACTTC. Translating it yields CASRAPALHEQYF.

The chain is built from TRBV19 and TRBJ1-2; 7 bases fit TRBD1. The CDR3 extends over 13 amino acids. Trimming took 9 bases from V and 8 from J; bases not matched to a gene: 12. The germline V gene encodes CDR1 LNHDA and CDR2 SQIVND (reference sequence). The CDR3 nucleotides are TGTGCCAGCCAGGGACAGCTCGCGCAAGGCTACACCTTC. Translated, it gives CASQGQLAQGYTF.

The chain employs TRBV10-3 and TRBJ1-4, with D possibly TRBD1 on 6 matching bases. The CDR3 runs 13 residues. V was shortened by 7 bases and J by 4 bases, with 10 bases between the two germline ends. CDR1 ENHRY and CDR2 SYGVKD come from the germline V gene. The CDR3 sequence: CAIKGGDNEKLFF. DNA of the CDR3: TGTGCCATCAAAGGGGGGGATAATGAAAAACTGTTTTTT.

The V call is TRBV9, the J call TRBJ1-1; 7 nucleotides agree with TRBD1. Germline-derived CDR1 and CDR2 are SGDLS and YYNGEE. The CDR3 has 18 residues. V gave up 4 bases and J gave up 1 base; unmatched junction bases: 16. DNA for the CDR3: TGTGCCAGCAGCTTAGAAGACAGGGCGGGCGTCGGGAACACTGAAGCTTTCTTT. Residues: CASSLEDRAGVGNTEAFF.

CDR3 coding DNA: TGTGCCAGCAGCGCCACCTACGAGCAGTACTTC. This encodes CASSATYEQYF. This chain uses TRBV2 with TRBJ2-5; D gene unclear. The end of the DNA aligns better with TRBJ2-7, so the J call may be wrong. Germline V gene sequence: CDR1 SNHLY, CDR2 FYNNEI. This CDR3 contains 11 residues.

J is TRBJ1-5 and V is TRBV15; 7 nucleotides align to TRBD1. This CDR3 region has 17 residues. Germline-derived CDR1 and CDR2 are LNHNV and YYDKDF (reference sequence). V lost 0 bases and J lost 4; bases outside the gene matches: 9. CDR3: CATSRDPLTGSNQPQHF. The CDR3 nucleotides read TGTGCCACCAGCAGAGATCCATTGACAGGGTCAAATCAGCCCCAGCATTTT.

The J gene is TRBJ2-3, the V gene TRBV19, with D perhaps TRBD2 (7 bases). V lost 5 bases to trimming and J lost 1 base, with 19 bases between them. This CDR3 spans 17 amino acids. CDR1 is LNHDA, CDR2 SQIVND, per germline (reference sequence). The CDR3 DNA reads TGTGCCAGTAGTCGGGGGGCAGGGTGGTCGGGCACAGATACGCAGTATTTT. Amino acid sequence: CASSRGAGWSGTDTQYF.

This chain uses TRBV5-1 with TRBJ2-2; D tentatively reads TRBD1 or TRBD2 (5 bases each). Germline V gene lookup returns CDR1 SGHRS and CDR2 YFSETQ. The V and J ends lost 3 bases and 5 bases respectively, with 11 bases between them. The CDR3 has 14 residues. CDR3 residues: CASSSIGETGELFF. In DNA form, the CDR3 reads TGCGCCAGCAGCTCAATAGGGGAGACCGGGGAGCTGTTTTTT.

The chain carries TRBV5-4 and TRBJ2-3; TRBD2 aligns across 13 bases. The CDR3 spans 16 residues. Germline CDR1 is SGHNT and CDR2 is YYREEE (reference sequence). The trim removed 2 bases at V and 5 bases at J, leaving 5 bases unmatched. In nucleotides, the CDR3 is TGTGCCAGCAGCTTCACTAGCGGGAGGGCCCTAGATACGCAGTATTTT. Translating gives CASSFTSGRALDTQYF.

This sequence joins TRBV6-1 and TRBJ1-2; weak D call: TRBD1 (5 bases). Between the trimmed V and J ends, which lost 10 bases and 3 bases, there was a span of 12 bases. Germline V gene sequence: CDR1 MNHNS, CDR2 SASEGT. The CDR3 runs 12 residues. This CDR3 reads CATPTVYYGYTF. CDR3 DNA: TGTGCCACCCCGACAGTCTACTATGGCTACACCTTC.